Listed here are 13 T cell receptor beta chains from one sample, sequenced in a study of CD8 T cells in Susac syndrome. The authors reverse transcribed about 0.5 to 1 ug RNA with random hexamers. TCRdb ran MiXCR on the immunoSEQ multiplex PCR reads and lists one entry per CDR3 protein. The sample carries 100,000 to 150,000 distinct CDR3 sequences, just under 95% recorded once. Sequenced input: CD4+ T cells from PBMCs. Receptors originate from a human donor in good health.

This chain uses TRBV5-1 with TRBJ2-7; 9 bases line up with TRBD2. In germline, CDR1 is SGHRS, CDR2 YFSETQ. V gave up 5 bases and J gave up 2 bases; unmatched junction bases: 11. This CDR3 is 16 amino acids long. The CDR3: CASRSSPSGKTYEQYF. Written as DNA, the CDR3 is TGCGCCAGCAGATCTTCTCCTAGCGGGAAAACCTACGAGCAGTACTTC. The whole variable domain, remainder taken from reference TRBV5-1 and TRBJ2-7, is KAGVTQTPRYLIKTRGQQVTLSCSPISGHRSVSWYQQTPGQGLQFLFEYFSETQRNKGNFPGRFSGRQFSNSRSEMNVSTLELGDSALYLCASRSSPSGKTYEQYFGPGTRLTVT.

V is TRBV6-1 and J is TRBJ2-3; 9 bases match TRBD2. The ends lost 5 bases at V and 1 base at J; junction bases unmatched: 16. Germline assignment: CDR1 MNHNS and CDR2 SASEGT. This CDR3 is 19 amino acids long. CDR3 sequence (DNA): TGTGCCAGCAGTCGAAGGATAGGGAAATTAGCGGGAGGCACAGATACGCAGTATTTT. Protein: CASSRRIGKLAGGTDTQYF.

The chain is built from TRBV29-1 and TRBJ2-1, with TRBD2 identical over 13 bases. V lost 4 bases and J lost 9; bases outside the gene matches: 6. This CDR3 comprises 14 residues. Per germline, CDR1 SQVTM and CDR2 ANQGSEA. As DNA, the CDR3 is TGCAGCGTTGCAAAACTAGCGGGAGGGGGTGAGCAGTTCTTC. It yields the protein CSVAKLAGGGEQFF.

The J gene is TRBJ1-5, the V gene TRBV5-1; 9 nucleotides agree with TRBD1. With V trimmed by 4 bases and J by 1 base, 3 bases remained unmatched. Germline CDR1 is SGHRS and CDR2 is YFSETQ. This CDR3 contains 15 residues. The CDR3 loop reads CASSAGTGSNQPQHF. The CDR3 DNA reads TGCGCCAGCAGCGCTGGGACAGGGAGCAATCAGCCCCAGCATTTT.

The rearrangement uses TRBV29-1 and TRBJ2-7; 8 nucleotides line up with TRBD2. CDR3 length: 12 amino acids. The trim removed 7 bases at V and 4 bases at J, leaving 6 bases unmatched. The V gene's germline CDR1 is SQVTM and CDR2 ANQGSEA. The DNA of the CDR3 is TGCAGCGCCGGGGGGGGCAGGTACGAGCAGTACTTC. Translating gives CSAGGGRYEQYF.

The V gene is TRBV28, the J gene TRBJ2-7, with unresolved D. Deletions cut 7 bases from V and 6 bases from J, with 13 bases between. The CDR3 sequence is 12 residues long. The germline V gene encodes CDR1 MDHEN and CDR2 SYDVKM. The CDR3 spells CASNYMSGEQYF. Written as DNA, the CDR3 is TGTGCCAGCAACTATATGTCGGGCGAGCAGTACTTC.

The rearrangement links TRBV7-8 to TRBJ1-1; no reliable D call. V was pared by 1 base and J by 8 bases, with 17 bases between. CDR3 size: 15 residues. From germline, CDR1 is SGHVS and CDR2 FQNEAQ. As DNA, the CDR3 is TGTGCCAGCAGCTTAGAGTCCCGGTACAGACTAGAAGCTTTCTTT. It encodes CASSLESRYRLEAFF.

CDR3 coding DNA: TGTGCCAGCAGCCTCGGAGTAGCGGGATACCGCACAGATACGCAGTATTTT. This sequence encodes CASSLGVAGYRTDTQYF. V gene TRBV4-2 combines with J gene TRBJ2-3; TRBD2 matches at 8 bases. Germline CDR1 LGHNA, CDR2 YNFKEQ. The ends lost 4 bases at V and 1 base at J; junction bases unmatched: 10. The CDR3 is 17 residues long.

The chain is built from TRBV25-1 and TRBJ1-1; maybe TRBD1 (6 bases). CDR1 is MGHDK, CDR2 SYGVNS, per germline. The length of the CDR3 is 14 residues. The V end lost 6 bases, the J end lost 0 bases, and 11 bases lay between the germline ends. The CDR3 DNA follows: TGTGCCAGCAGCTTTACAGGGTTGAACACTGAAGCTTTCTTT. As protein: CASSFTGLNTEAFF.

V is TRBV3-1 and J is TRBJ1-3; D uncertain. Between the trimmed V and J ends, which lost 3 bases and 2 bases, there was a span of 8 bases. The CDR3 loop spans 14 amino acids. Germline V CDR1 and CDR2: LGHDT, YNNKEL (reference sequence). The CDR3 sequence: CASSQRTPGNTIYF. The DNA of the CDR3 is TGTGCCAGCAGCCAGCGAACGCCTGGAAACACCATATATTTT.

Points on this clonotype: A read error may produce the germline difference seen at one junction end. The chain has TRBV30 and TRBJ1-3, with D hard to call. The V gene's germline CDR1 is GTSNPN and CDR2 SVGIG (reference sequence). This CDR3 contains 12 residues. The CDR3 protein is CAWDVSENTIYF. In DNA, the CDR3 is TGTGCCTGGGACGTCTCTGAAAACACCATATATTTT.

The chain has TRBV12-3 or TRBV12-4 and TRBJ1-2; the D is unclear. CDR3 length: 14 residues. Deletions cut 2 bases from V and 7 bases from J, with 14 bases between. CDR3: CASSLRGQVAGYTF. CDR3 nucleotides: TGTGCCAGCAGTTTACGCGGCCAGGTGGCTGGCTACACCTTC.

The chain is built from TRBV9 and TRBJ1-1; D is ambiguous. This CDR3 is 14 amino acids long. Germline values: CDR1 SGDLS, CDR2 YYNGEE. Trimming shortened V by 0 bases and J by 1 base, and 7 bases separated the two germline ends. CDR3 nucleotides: TGTGCCAGCAGCGTAGGGGCAGAGAACACTGAAGCTTTCTTT. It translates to CASSVGAENTEAFF.